One sample yielded the 32 T cell receptor beta chains listed below, sequenced in a study of blood T cell repertoires in COVID-19. The data were produced by immunoSEQ multiplex PCR, yet TCRdb's version contains in-frame clones alone and is incomplete. Among under 500,000 clones, roughly 90% were seen once, and the ten largest hold 4% to 4.5%. The sample comprised peripheral blood. Receptor source: a woman in her twenties or thirties with acute or convalescent COVID-19.

The chain employs TRBV10-2 and TRBJ1-1, with D unclear. Between the trimmed V and J ends, which lost 2 bases and 5 bases, there was a span of 18 bases. CDR3 length equals 16 residues. From germline, CDR1 is WSHSY and CDR2 SAAADI. CDR3 nucleotides: TGCGCCAGCAGTGAGAATGGTGCTATTGCGGGGACTGAAGCTTTCTTT. It is translated as CASSENGAIAGTEAFF.

This clone has just one count. This chain uses TRBV5-1 with TRBJ1-4; D not resolved. This CDR3 contains 15 residues. Germline assignment: CDR1 SGHRS and CDR2 YFSETQ. V shed 1 base and J shed 6 bases, with 13 bases lying between them. CDR3 loop: CASSLHGLRDEKLFF. CDR3 DNA sequence: TGCGCCAGCAGCTTGCACGGACTTCGGGATGAAAAACTGTTTTTT.

This clone was picked up one time. CDR3 region: CATSDPGTPQETQYF. The CDR3 nucleotides read TGTGCCACCAGTGATCCCGGGACACCCCAAGAGACCCAGTACTTC. The V and J genes are TRBV24-1 and TRBJ2-5, with D perhaps TRBD1 (6 bases). Germline values: CDR1 KGHDR, CDR2 SFDVKD. This CDR3 spans 15 amino acids. V was shortened by 3 bases and J by 1 base, with 11 bases between the two germline ends.

The chain employs TRBV2 and TRBJ2-1; tentative D call: TRBD2 (6 bases). This CDR3 contains 14 residues. Germline V CDR1 and CDR2: SNHLY, FYNNEI. V gave up 7 bases and J gave up 8 bases, with 18 bases separating them. CDR3 sequence reads: CASTLGLFFDEQFF. CDR3 DNA: TGTGCCAGCACCCTAGGACTATTTTTCGATGAGCAGTTCTTC.

This rearrangement joins TRBV19 to TRBJ1-2, with D possibly being TRBD1 (5 bases). Germline V CDR1 and CDR2: LNHDA, SQIVND (reference sequence). Trimming took 3 bases from V and 6 from J, leaving 8 bases between them. The length of the CDR3 is 12 residues. CDR3 coding DNA: TGTGCCAGTAGTATGGGGGGGAATGGCTACACCTTC. Translation: CASSMGGNGYTF.

The CDR3 bases are TGTGCCAGCAGTTTACCGAGGGGGCTTGGTGAAAAACTGTTTTTT. Its protein is CASSLPRGLGEKLFF. V and J are TRBV28 and TRBJ1-4, with 7 bases fitting TRBD1. Germline V gene data show CDR1 as MDHEN and CDR2 as SYDVKM. V was clipped by 2 bases and J by 7 bases; unmatched bases: 7. This CDR3 has 15 amino acids.

This chain links TRBV3-1 (or the pseudogene TRBV3-2) with TRBJ2-6, with D hard to call. CDR3 length equals 15 residues. V dropped 4 bases and J dropped 0 bases, with 7 bases sitting between them. Germline values: CDR1 LGHDT, CDR2 YNNKEL (reference sequence). CDR3 DNA: TGTGCCAGCAGCCGACACAGCTCTGGGGCCAACGTCCTGACTTTC. Its protein product is CASSRHSSGANVLTF.

The rearrangement links TRBV5-5 to TRBJ2-3; 9 nucleotides line up with TRBD2. The V segment lost 5 bases and the J segment 3 bases; nucleotides outside the gene matches: 7. The CDR3 contains 15 residues. Per the germline V gene, CDR1 is SGHKS and CDR2 is YYEKEE (reference sequence). CDR3 in DNA: TGTGCCAGCAGTTTGCGGGGGGGAGGGACAGATACGCAGTATTTT. Its translation: CASSLRGGGTDTQYF.

V usage is TRBV14 and J usage is TRBJ2-2; 8 nucleotides match TRBD1. The CDR3 has 16 amino acids. Germline V gene sequence: CDR1 SGHDN, CDR2 FVKESK. J was trimmed by 1 base and V by 1 base; bases with no gene match: 2. In DNA, the CDR3 is TGTGCCAGCAGCCAAGGGACAGGGCGGAACACCGGGGAGCTGTTTTTT. Residues: CASSQGTGRNTGELFF.

The V call is TRBV4-2, the J call TRBJ1-4; 7 positions match TRBD1. The CDR3 contains 15 residues. V was pared by 4 bases and J by 3 bases, with 5 bases of the junction left unmatched. CDR1 LGHNA and CDR2 YNFKEQ come from the germline V gene. CDR3 sequence (DNA): TGTGCCAGCAGCCCCGTCCAGGGGGCTAATGAAAAACTGTTTTTT. Protein product: CASSPVQGANEKLFF.

The chain employs TRBV30 and TRBJ1-2; D possibly corresponds to TRBD1 (5 bases). Trimming cost V 3 bases and J 4 bases, with 12 bases left between them. The V gene's germline CDR1 is GTSNPN and CDR2 SVGIG (reference sequence). This CDR3 spans 13 amino acids. The CDR3 DNA reads as TGTGCCTGGAGCCACGACAGAGTCTATGGCTACACCTTC. This codes for CAWSHDRVYGYTF. The full variable domain, rest sourced from reference TRBV30 and TRBJ1-2, is SQTIHQWPATLVQPVGSPLSLECTVEGTSNPNLYWYRQAAGRGLQLLFYSVGIGQISSEVPQNLSASRPQDRQFILSSKKLLLSDSGFYLCAWSHDRVYGYTFGSGTRLTVV.

The J gene is TRBJ2-1, the V gene TRBV19; TRBD1 matches 7 bases. This CDR3 spans 15 amino acids. Germline-derived CDR1 and CDR2 are LNHDA and SQIVND (reference sequence). With 5 bases clipped from V and 5 bases from J, the junction kept 9 bases outside the gene matches. The CDR3 coding sequence is TGTGCCAGTAGTTACGCAGGACAGGCCAACAATGAGCAGTTCTTC. It encodes CASSYAGQANNEQFF.

This chain connects TRBV25-1 to TRBJ2-6; D may be TRBD1 (5 bases). Germline V CDR1 and CDR2: MGHDK, SYGVNS. The CDR3 covers 13 residues. V was pared by 9 bases and J by 3 bases, with 9 bases between. CDR3 DNA sequence: TGTGCCAGTAGGGGTAGTGGGGCCAACGTCCTGACTTTC. Its protein product is CASRGSGANVLTF.

This clone was counted between two and nine times. The chain combines TRBV12-3 or TRBV12-4 with TRBJ1-3; D is uncertain. The CDR3 is made up of 13 amino acids. The germline V and J ends were trimmed by 6 bases and 0 bases, with 6 bases remaining between them. The CDR3 here is CASRTSSGNTIYF. The CDR3 coding sequence is TGTGCCAGCAGGACTAGCTCTGGAAACACCATATATTTT.

This chain joins TRBV4-1 and TRBJ1-2; no clear D. From germline, CDR1 is MGHRA and CDR2 YSYEKL. V lost 0 bases and J 1 base, leaving 12 bases between the germline ends. The CDR3 contains 16 residues. The CDR3 DNA follows: TGCGCCAGCAGCCAAGAACCCCAGAACTATAACTATGGCTACACCTTC. This encodes CASSQEPQNYNYGYTF.

This chain joins TRBV3-1 (or the pseudogene TRBV3-2) and TRBJ2-1; 9 positions match TRBD2. The CDR3 is 17 residues long. V was clipped by 0 bases and J by 9 bases; unmatched bases: 12. Looked up from germline, CDR1 is LGHDT and CDR2 is YNNKEL (reference sequence). CDR3 residues: CASSQDELLAGGGEQFF. As DNA, the CDR3 is TGTGCCAGCAGCCAAGACGAGCTATTGGCGGGGGGGGGTGAGCAGTTCTTC.

The DNA for the CDR3 is TGTGCCAGCAGTAACTATGGACAGGATTTCTATGGCTACACCTTC. Translation: CASSNYGQDFYGYTF. This chain links TRBV27 with TRBJ1-2; TRBD1 agrees at 7 bases. Germline V CDR1 and CDR2: MNHEY, SMNVEV (reference sequence). The CDR3 extends over 15 amino acids. The junction had 10 bases not matched to a gene; V was cut back by 5 bases and J by 4 bases.

The chain has TRBV4-1 and TRBJ1-1, with D unclear. Between the trimmed V and J ends, which lost 4 bases and 2 bases, there was a span of 14 bases. Germline CDR1 reads MGHRA; CDR2 reads YSYEKL. This CDR3 has 15 amino acids. The CDR3 region has the DNA TGCGCCAGCAGCCCACCCCAGCGGATCAACACTGAAGCTTTCTTT. The encoded protein is CASSPPQRINTEAFF.

J is TRBJ1-4 and V is TRBV12-5; TRBD1 is a possible D gene (5 bases). V lost 6 bases and J lost 2, with 16 bases in between. The CDR3 spans 16 residues. Germline assignment: CDR1 LGHNT and CDR2 FRNRAP. The CDR3 coding sequence is TGTGCTAGTGGCCAAGTTAAGGGGCGCACTAATGAAAAACTGTTTTTT. Residues: CASGQVKGRTNEKLFF.

Comment on this clone: A read error may account for a junction end that differs from germline. The chain combines TRBV27 with TRBJ2-7; 8 bases fit TRBD1. This CDR3 comprises 12 residues. The germline CDR1 and CDR2 sequences are MNHEY and SMNVEV (reference sequence). This CDR3 is CASSLRGTGWSF. The DNA of the CDR3 is TGTGCCAGCAGTTTACGTGGGACAGGCTGGAGTTTC.

V and J are TRBV6-5 and TRBJ1-1; D is uncertain. V was clipped by 5 bases and J by 7 bases, with 8 bases between them. CDR3 size: 11 residues. Germline CDR1 reads MNHEY; CDR2 reads SVGAGI. The CDR3 is CASSRDGEAFF. CDR3 DNA sequence: TGTGCCAGCAGTCGGGATGGTGAAGCTTTCTTT.

This chain joins TRBV7-3 and TRBJ2-3; TRBD1 agrees at 9 bases. V trimming: 5 bases; J trimming: 0 bases; junction bases outside the gene matches: 6. This CDR3 is built from 16 residues. CDR1 and CDR2 from the germline V gene are SGHTA and FQGTGA. The CDR3 spells CASSRGTGPSTDTQYF. CDR3 nucleotide sequence: TGTGCCAGCAGCCGAGGGACAGGGCCTAGCACAGATACGCAGTATTTT.

This chain connects TRBV5-1 to TRBJ2-1; possible D gene TRBD2, 6 bases. The CDR3 has 14 amino acids. Germline loops: CDR1 SGHRS, CDR2 YFSETQ. V lost 2 bases to trimming and J lost 10 bases, with 16 bases between them. The CDR3 is CASSLRVREAEQFF. The CDR3 coding sequence is TGCGCCAGCAGCTTAAGGGTTAGGGAGGCGGAGCAGTTCTTC. Full variable domain (missing parts from reference TRBV5-1 and TRBJ2-1): KAGVTQTPRYLIKTRGQQVTLSCSPISGHRSVSWYQQTPGQGLQFLFEYFSETQRNKGNFPGRFSGRQFSNSRSEMNVSTLELGDSALYLCASSLRVREAEQFFGPGTRLTVL.

Comments on this clone: This sample includes further DNA sequences coding for the same CDR3. CDR3 sequence (DNA): TGCGCCAGCAGCTTACTAGCGGGGTTCCAAGAGACCCAGTACTTC. It codes for CASSLLAGFQETQYF. The V and J genes are TRBV5-1 and TRBJ2-5, with 10 bases lining up with TRBD2. Germline lookup yields CDR1 SGHRS and CDR2 YFSETQ. The CDR3 contains 15 residues. The J segment lost 1 base and the V segment lost 2 bases, leaving 2 bases of the junction unmatched.

The rearrangement links TRBV3-1 (or the pseudogene TRBV3-2) to TRBJ2-7, with 9 nucleotides matching TRBD2. Germline CDR1 reads LGHDT; CDR2 reads YNNKEL (reference sequence). CDR3 size: 18 residues. V was clipped by 0 bases and J by 1 base; unmatched bases: 10. The CDR3 spells CASSQDWVRRGGSYEQYF. The CDR3 DNA is TGTGCCAGCAGCCAAGATTGGGTGCGGCGGGGGGGGTCCTACGAGCAGTACTTC.

This clone occurred once. The V gene is TRBV3-1 (or the pseudogene TRBV3-2), the J gene TRBJ2-7, with TRBD1 matching over 9 bases. This CDR3 comprises 17 residues. Germline CDR1 reads LGHDT; CDR2 reads YNNKEL (reference sequence). Germline trimming cut 1 base from V and 7 bases from J; bases unmatched to any gene: 14. The CDR3 nucleotides read TGTGCCAGCAGCCAAGTTTACCCAGGGACAGGGTCAGGGGAGCAGTACTTC. Its protein product is CASSQVYPGTGSGEQYF.

The chain uses TRBV24-1 and TRBJ1-1, with D perhaps matching TRBD1 (5 bases). Trimming removed 7 bases from V and 1 base from J, with 9 bases in between. The germline V gene has CDR1 KGHDR and CDR2 SFDVKD. The CDR3 has 13 amino acids. DNA for the CDR3: TGTGCCACCAGGGACAACGCGAACACTGAAGCTTTCTTT. It yields the protein CATRDNANTEAFF.

The J gene is TRBJ2-2, the V gene TRBV2, with 10 nucleotides matching TRBD2. After removal of 3 bases from V and 1 base from J, the junction contained 5 bases not matched to a gene. Germline CDR1 reads SNHLY; CDR2 reads FYNNEI. CDR3 length equals 17 residues. CDR3 amino acids: CASSDSGLAENTGELFF. CDR3 DNA sequence: TGTGCCAGCAGTGATTCCGGACTAGCGGAGAACACCGGGGAGCTGTTTTTT.

This chain's CDR3 is CASSFHPGDRNYGYTF. CDR3 nucleotides: TGTGCCAGCAGCTTCCACCCGGGGGACAGGAACTATGGCTACACCTTC. The rearrangement links TRBV11-2 to TRBJ1-2; 8 bases are a match to TRBD1. Germline assignment: CDR1 SGHAT and CDR2 FQNNGV. The CDR3 runs to 16 residues. Losses at the gene ends were 3 bases for V and 2 bases for J; bases not matched to a gene: 8.

The J gene is TRBJ2-2, the V gene TRBV6-5; D is ambiguous. V was pared by 6 bases and J by 6 bases, with 8 bases between. This CDR3 is 12 amino acids long. Germline V CDR1 and CDR2: MNHEY, SVGAGI. The CDR3 region has the DNA TGTGCCAGCAGCAAACACGCCGGGGAGCTGTTTTTT. Amino acids: CASSKHAGELFF.

The chain has TRBV9 and TRBJ1-4; 9 bases match TRBD1. Germline V gene data show CDR1 as SGDLS and CDR2 as YYNGEE. The V segment lost 4 bases and the J segment 5 bases; nucleotides outside the gene matches: 15. This CDR3 has 18 amino acids. CDR3 sequence: CASSLGTGPPESNEKLFF. The DNA for the CDR3 is TGTGCCAGCAGCCTGGGGACAGGGCCCCCTGAGTCCAATGAAAAACTGTTTTTT.

A few counts support this clone. The rearrangement links TRBV24-1 to TRBJ1-5; the D gene is possibly TRBD1 (5 bases). The ends were cut back, 5 bases at V and 0 bases at J, with 7 bases in the middle. CDR1 and CDR2 from the germline V gene are KGHDR and SFDVKD. The CDR3 loop spans 14 amino acids. The CDR3 loop is CATSVQDSNQPQHF. As DNA, the CDR3 is TGTGCCACCAGTGTACAGGATAGCAATCAGCCCCAGCATTTT.